A single sample is the source of the 7 T cell receptor beta chains below, sequenced in a study of T cell clones after liver transplantation. Here immunoSEQ multiplex PCR was the method, and the copy in TCRdb shows in-frame clones only, minus some. In the table there are more than 100,000 clones, 80% to 90% of which are singletons. This sample comprised CD4+ T cells from blood, obtained approximately 45 months after liver transplant. The origin of the receptors is a human patient who received a liver transplant. Some of the T cells might come from the graft donor.

The rearrangement uses TRBV6-1 and TRBJ1-1; possible D gene TRBD1, 5 bases. The CDR3 extends over 14 amino acids. The germline V and J ends were trimmed by 8 bases and 4 bases, with 17 bases remaining between them. Germline CDR1 reads MNHNS; CDR2 reads SASEGT. CDR3 sequence reads: CASLTGGRTTEAFF. The CDR3 DNA follows: TGTGCCAGCCTTACAGGTGGGCGGACCACTGAAGCTTTCTTT.

The chain's CDR3 is CASSLGGSGKIYEQYF. The CDR3 nucleotides read TGTGCCAGCAGCTTAGGGGGGAGCGGGAAAATCTACGAGCAGTACTTC. The chain combines TRBV7-2 with TRBJ2-7, with 7 bases lining up with TRBD2. The J segment lost 3 bases and the V segment lost 1 base, leaving 9 bases of the junction unmatched. CDR3 length: 16 residues. From germline, CDR1 is SGHTA and CDR2 FQGNSA.

This chain links TRBV5-6 with TRBJ2-3, with a weak D call TRBD2 (5 bases). V lost 0 bases and J 6 bases, leaving 8 bases between the germline ends. Germline V gene lookup returns CDR1 SGHDT and CDR2 YYEEEE. The CDR3 is 13 residues long. CDR3 protein: CASSLVERDTQYF. The CDR3 DNA is TGTGCCAGCAGCTTGGTCGAGCGGGATACGCAGTATTTT. The full variable domain, its missing parts supplied by reference TRBV5-6 and TRBJ2-3, is DAGVTQSPTHLIKTRGQQVTLRCSPKSGHDTVSWYQQALGQGPQFIFQYYEEEERQRGNFPDRFSGHQFPNYSSELNVNALLLGDSALYLCASSLVERDTQYFGPGTRLTVL.

The chain uses TRBV5-1 and TRBJ2-2; D might be TRBD1 (5 bases). CDR3 size: 15 residues. Germline CDR1 is SGHRS and CDR2 is YFSETQ. The V gene lost 7 bases and the J gene lost 3 bases, with 16 bases spanning the gap. The CDR3, as DNA: TGCGCCAGCGGGGCCTGGCAGGGCTACACCGGGGAGCTGTTTTTT. Its translation: CASGAWQGYTGELFF.

Only one count was recorded for this clone. The gene calls are TRBV7-9 and TRBJ1-1; TRBD1 matches at 7 bases. V shed 5 bases, J shed 3 bases, and the junction held 6 bases outside the gene matches. There are 14 residues in the CDR3. Looked up from germline, CDR1 is SEHNR and CDR2 is FQNEAQ (reference sequence). The CDR3, as DNA: TGTGCCAGCAGCCTAGGGCAGGGGGACACTGAAGCTTTCTTT. This encodes CASSLGQGDTEAFF.

V is TRBV9 and J is TRBJ2-5, with 9 bases that match TRBD2. This CDR3 is built from 16 residues. Germline CDR1 is SGDLS and CDR2 is YYNGEE. V trimming: 0 bases; J trimming: 2 bases; junction bases outside the gene matches: 5. The CDR3 DNA reads as TGTGCCAGCAGCGTAGTCGGTAGCGGGGGACAAGAGACCCAGTACTTC. It specifies CASSVVGSGGQETQYF.

The chain is built from TRBV11-2 and TRBJ1-6, with TRBD1 matching 8 bases. Trimming removed 5 bases from V and 7 bases from J; junction bases left unmatched: 10. The CDR3 length is 16 residues. Germline V lookup: CDR1 SGHAT, CDR2 FQNNGV. The CDR3 DNA is TGTGCCAGCAGCCAGGGGACAGGAAACCAGAATTCACCCCTCCACTTT. Encoded protein: CASSQGTGNQNSPLHF.